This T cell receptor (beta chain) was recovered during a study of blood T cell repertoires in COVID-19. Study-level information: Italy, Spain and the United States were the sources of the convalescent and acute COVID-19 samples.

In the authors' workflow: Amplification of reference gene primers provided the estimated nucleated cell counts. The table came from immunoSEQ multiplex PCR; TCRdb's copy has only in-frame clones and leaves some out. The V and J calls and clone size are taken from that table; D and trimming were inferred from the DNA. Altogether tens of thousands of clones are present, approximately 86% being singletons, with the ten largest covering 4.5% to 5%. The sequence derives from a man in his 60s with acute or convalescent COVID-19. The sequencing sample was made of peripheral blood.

Here the CDR3 reads CASSVGPDSTYEQYF. The CDR3 bases are TGTGCCAGCAGCGTAGGCCCAGACAGTACCTACGAGCAGTACTTC. The rearrangement uses TRBV9 and TRBJ2-7; a weak D match, TRBD1 (5 bases). The germline CDR1 and CDR2 sequences are SGDLS and YYNGEE. Trimming took 0 bases from V and 2 from J, leaving 12 bases between them. This CDR3 region has 15 residues.